The rows below give T cell receptor beta chains drawn from one sample of a study of cytomegalovirus exposure and HLA in healthy donors. The table came from immunoSEQ multiplex PCR; TCRdb's copy has only in-frame clones and leaves some out. Here the sample spans some 170,000 clones, roughly 10% being singletons. The sequenced sample was PBMCs. The receptor source for this set is a woman in her twenties or thirties in good health and CMV-seropositive. The CDR3 runs from the conserved cysteine through the conserved F or W. Each record gives: D gene, V gene, J gene, clone size, CDR3 DNA, CDR3 protein. The D gene is left open where the match is weak. Where a row states a size, it is once, few, many or the class of an expanded clone; other rows omit it.

TRBD2,TRBV4-1,TRBJ2-7,few,TGCGCCAGCAGCCTTAGCGGGGGAAGAAGCTACGAGCAGTACTTC,CASSLSGGRSYEQYF
.,TRBV10-3,TRBJ1-5,few,TGTGCCATCAGTGAGTCGTTTCAGGGTATGGGCAATCAGCCCCAGCATTTT,CAISESFQGMGNQPQHF
.,TRBV14,TRBJ2-7,.,TGTGCCAGCAGCCAAGAATACGGGGTTACCTCCTACGAGCAGTACTTC,CASSQEYGVTSYEQYF
.,TRBV7-8,TRBJ1-1,.,TGTGCCAGCAGCTTAGTACAAAACACTGAAGCTTTCTTT,CASSLVQNTEAFF
.,TRBV30,TRBJ1-3,few,TGTGCCTGGACCTTTGGTTGGGGCTCAGGAAACACCATATATTTT,CAWTFGWGSGNTIYF
TRBD1,TRBV27,TRBJ2-7,few,TGTGCCAGCAGCACCAGGGGGACGGAGCAGTACTTC,CASSTRGTEQYF
TRBD1,TRBV7-2,TRBJ1-5,few,TGTGCCAGCAGCCCCGGGACAGTCAATCAGCCCCAGCATTTT,CASSPGTVNQPQHF
.,TRBV2,TRBJ1-2,.,TGTGCCAGCAGGGGTGACCAGGGGCCCTATGGCTACACCTTC,CASRGDQGPYGYTF
.,TRBV4-1,TRBJ1-1,.,TGCGCCAGCAGCCAAATCGGTCTAGACACTGAAGCTTTCTTT,CASSQIGLDTEAFF
TRBD1,TRBV5-1,TRBJ2-7,.,TGCGCCAGCAGCTGGAGGACAGGGGATAGAAGGACCTACGAGCAGTACTTC,CASSWRTGDRRTYEQYF
TRBD2,TRBV13,TRBJ2-7,few,TGTGCCAGCAGCCGGACTAGCGGGAGGTACGAGCAGTACTTC,CASSRTSGRYEQYF
.,TRBV5-6,TRBJ2-5,.,TGTGCCAGCAGCTCCAGGGTACTCGAGACCCAGTACTTC,CASSSRVLETQYF
TRBD1,TRBV11-2,TRBJ1-5,.,TGTGCCAGCAGCTTTGGGACAGGGGAGGTGGCCCAGCATTTT,CASSFGTGEVAQHF
.,TRBV30,TRBJ2-7,few,TGTGCCTGGAGTGCTGGAGTCGAGCAGTACTTC,CAWSAGVEQYF
TRBD2,TRBV6-5,TRBJ2-1,few,TGTGCCAGCAGCCTTAGCGGGAGGTCCTACAATGAGCAGTTCTTC,CASSLSGRSYNEQFF
TRBD1,TRBV6-1,TRBJ2-7,few,TGTGCCAGCAGCGCCGAACAGGGGGACTCCTACGAGCAGTACTTC,CASSAEQGDSYEQYF
.,TRBV2,TRBJ2-3,few,TGTGCCAGCAGTGGACAGAGCACAGATACGCAGTATTTT,CASSGQSTDTQYF
TRBD2,TRBV5-1,TRBJ2-7,few,TGCGCCAGCAGCCCGGCGGGAGGAGGACATCGCGAGCAGTACTTC,CASSPAGGGHREQYF
.,TRBV19,TRBJ1-2,few,TGTGCCAGTCGGCTCCACGGGGGCTACACCTTC,CASRLHGGYTF
TRBD1,TRBV13,TRBJ1-2,.,TGTGCCAGCAGCTTAGAGGCAGGGGGCTATGGCTACACCTTC,CASSLEAGGYGYTF
.,TRBV27,TRBJ2-4,.,TGTGCCAGCAGTTCCGGGATAGCCAAAAACATTCAGTACTTC,CASSSGIAKNIQYF
TRBD1,TRBV4-1,TRBJ2-2,.,TGCGCCAGCAGCCATAAACCGGGACAGGGGAACACCGGGGAGCTGTTTTTT,CASSHKPGQGNTGELFF
.,TRBV6-4,TRBJ2-3,few,TGTGCCAGCAGTGCCACACTAGGAGATACGCAGTATTTT,CASSATLGDTQYF
.,TRBV11-3,TRBJ2-7,few,TGTGCCAGCAGCTTAGGGGCAGGCTACGAGCAGTACTTC,CASSLGAGYEQYF
.,TRBV15,TRBJ2-5,.,TGTGCCACCAGCAGAGGACAACTTCAAGAGACCCAGTACTTC,CATSRGQLQETQYF
.,TRBV19,TRBJ1-5,.,TGTGCCAGTAGTATCCCCCCGGACAGCTATCTATATAGCAATCAGCCCCAGCATTTT,CASSIPPDSYLYSNQPQHF
TRBD1,TRBV19,TRBJ1-2,few,TGTGCCAGTAGTACCCTGACAGGGGGCTACACCTTC,CASSTLTGGYTF
TRBD2,TRBV5-1,TRBJ2-1,.,TGCGCCAGCAGGAGGGAGGGCAATGAGCAGTTCTTC,CASRREGNEQFF
.,TRBV2,TRBJ1-4,.,TGTGCCAGCACAGCCCAAGCCCCTCCGGGGGAAAAACTGTTTTTT,CASTAQAPPGEKLFF
TRBD1,TRBV5-6,TRBJ2-7,few,TGTGCCAGCAGCTCAAGCAGGGGGCTGCGCTACGAGCAGTACTTC,CASSSSRGLRYEQYF
TRBD1,TRBV10-3,TRBJ2-5,many,TGTGCCATCAGCGCAGGGGGACAGGGAGAGACCCAGTACTTC,CAISAGGQGETQYF
.,TRBV30,TRBJ2-7,few,TGTGCCTGGAGGAAGACGGGGGCCTACGAGCAGTACTTC,CAWRKTGAYEQYF
TRBD2,TRBV6-1,TRBJ2-7,.,TGTGCCAGCAGTGGCTGGGGGACTAGCGGGAGACGCTACGAGCAGTACTTC,CASSGWGTSGRRYEQYF
.,TRBV5-6,TRBJ1-1,few,TGTGCCAGCAGCTTGGGCCCGGGAGGGATTATGAACACTGAAGCTTTCTTT,CASSLGPGGIMNTEAFF
.,TRBV5-1,TRBJ2-2,few,TGCGCCAGCCATACGTCACCGGGAACCGGGGAGCTGTTTTTT,CASHTSPGTGELFF
.,TRBV25-1,TRBJ1-1,many,TGTGCCAGCACCCAGGAATCGAACACTGAAGCTTTCTTT,CASTQESNTEAFF
TRBD1,TRBV7-9,TRBJ2-7,many,TGTGCCAGCAGCACCGACAGGGGGCGAAACCACGAGCAGTACTTC,CASSTDRGRNHEQYF
TRBD1,TRBV2,TRBJ1-5,.,TGTGCCAGCAGTCGAGGACAGGGGAATCTCTATGGCAATCAGCCCCAGCATTTT,CASSRGQGNLYGNQPQHF
.,TRBV5-6,TRBJ1-1,few,TGTGCCAGCAGCTTGTGGGGCGCCTCCCTGGGAGCTTTCTTT,CASSLWGASLGAFF
.,TRBV7-3,TRBJ2-3,.,TGTGCCAGCAGCACCGGGTCCCCCTCCACAGATACGCAGTATTTT,CASSTGSPSTDTQYF
.,TRBV14,TRBJ2-1,few,TGTGCCAGCAGAGGGGGACCTCCGGGCAATGAGCAGTTCTTC,CASRGGPPGNEQFF
TRBD1,TRBV7-6,TRBJ2-7,.,TGTGCCAGCAGCTTAAACGCAGGGGGCTACGAGCAGTACTTC,CASSLNAGGYEQYF
TRBD1,TRBV6-5,TRBJ2-7,.,TGTGCCAGCAGCCTGGACCCCAGGGGGGAGCAGTACTTC,CASSLDPRGEQYF
.,TRBV13,TRBJ2-7,few,TGTGCCAGCAGCTTAGCCGGCGGCACCTACGAGCAGTACTTC,CASSLAGGTYEQYF
.,TRBV29-1,TRBJ2-7,.,TGCAGCGTTGTAGCGGCAGATTACGAGCAGTACTTC,CSVVAADYEQYF
.,TRBV2,TRBJ2-1,.,TGTGCCAGCATGGTCCCGGAGTCCGATGAGCAGTTCTTC,CASMVPESDEQFF
.,TRBV5-1,TRBJ2-5,few,TGCGCCAGCAGCTCCCTCCTGACAGTTCAAGAGACCCAGTACTTC,CASSSLLTVQETQYF
.,TRBV11-2,TRBJ1-1,few,TGTGCCAGCAGCTCCCCTCCCGGGGGGCTGTTACTTAGGACTGAAGCTTTCTTT,CASSSPPGGLLLRTEAFF
TRBD2,TRBV6-6,TRBJ2-1,.,TGTGCCAGCGGCTTGAGCGGGGGTACCTACAATGAGCAGTTCTTC,CASGLSGGTYNEQFF
TRBD1,TRBV9,TRBJ1-5,few,TGTGCCAGCAGCGAGGTGCCAGGGGGGCAGCCCCAGCATTTT,CASSEVPGGQPQHF
TRBD1,TRBV6-5,TRBJ1-2,few,TGTGCCAGCACTCCTTCGACAGGGACAAGGGGCTACACCTTC,CASTPSTGTRGYTF
TRBD2,TRBV7-6,TRBJ2-1,.,TGTGCCAGCAGCCCGAAAGAGACTAGCGGGAGCTATGAGCAGTTCTTC,CASSPKETSGSYEQFF
TRBD1,TRBV12-5,TRBJ2-7,.,TGTGCTAGTGGTCCCGGACAGGGGTCCGAGCAGTACTTC,CASGPGQGSEQYF
.,TRBV5-4,TRBJ2-7,few,TGTGCCAGCAGCTTGGGTGGGGCACGAACCTACGAGCAGTACTTC,CASSLGGARTYEQYF
.,TRBV9,TRBJ2-3,few,TGTGCCAGCAGCGGCACTAGACCGTACACAGATACGCAGTATTTT,CASSGTRPYTDTQYF
TRBD1,TRBV30,TRBJ1-4,.,TGTGCCTGGAGCCAAAACCCCGGGACAGGGGATTTTAGGGCTAATGAAAAACTGTTTTTT,CAWSQNPGTGDFRANEKLFF
.,TRBV5-1,TRBJ2-5,few,TGCGCCAGCAGCTTTGAAGGGGCGGGGGAGACCCAGTACTTC,CASSFEGAGETQYF
.,TRBV11-2,TRBJ2-1,few,TGTGCCAGCAGCTTAGAGGGACTTTCGATGCAGTTCTTC,CASSLEGLSMQFF
TRBD1,TRBV5-1,TRBJ1-1,.,TGCGCCAGCAGCCGGGGACAGGGGGCGAGGACTGAAGCTTTCTTT,CASSRGQGARTEAFF